This TCR beta chain appears in the sequencing data of a study of shared clonotypes between healthy human individuals. CDR1 and CDR2 from the germline V gene are SGHVS and FQNEAQ. This CDR3 comprises 14 residues. Deletions cut 3 bases from V and 5 bases from J, with 11 bases between. TCRdb's copy holds only in-frame clones and misses some; the assay was immunoSEQ multiplex PCR. The data show around 480,000 clones, about three quarters seen once. The receptor was derived from a woman aged 40 to 50 in good health. Some clones in this sample may be carry-over from other donors' samples. Sequencing was done on a sample of PBMCs. The chain recombines TRBV7-8 with TRBJ1-5; no clear D gene. CDR3: CASSFRLTDQPQHF. DNA of the CDR3: TGTGCCAGCAGCTTTCGACTGACTGATCAGCCCCAGCATTTT.